These T cell receptor beta chains were read from a single sample in a study of blood T cell repertoires in COVID-19. TCRdb's copy holds only in-frame clones and misses some; the assay was immunoSEQ multiplex PCR. The sample carries around 38,000 clones, roughly 85% recorded once. Sequencing was performed on peripheral blood. These receptors were taken from a man aged 60 to 75 with COVID-19, enrolled during active disease. The CDR3 runs from the conserved cysteine through the conserved F or W. D genes are given only for firm matches. Size is stated for part of the rows, as once, few or many counts, or as a class when the clone is expanded.

d_call clone_size j_call v_call cdr3_aa cdr3_nt
. . TRBJ2-5 TRBV5-1 CASSLAGPGKETQYF TGCGCCAGCAGCTTGGCCGGTCCAGGGAAGGAGACCCAGTACTTC
. . TRBJ1-6 TRBV7-9 CASSLSGRNNSPLHF TGTGCCAGCAGCTTATCGGGGAGGAATAATTCACCCCTCCACTTT
. . TRBJ2-7 TRBV12-3/TRBV12-4 CASSLGTIKQYF TGTGCCAGCAGTTTAGGAACAATAAAGCAGTACTTC
. . TRBJ2-3 TRBV7-8 CASSLQRRGLTRTDTQYF TGTGCCAGCAGCTTGCAAAGACGAGGACTGACCCGCACAGATACGCAGTATTTT
. . TRBJ1-2 TRBV13 CASSSGPSRAF TGTGCCAGCAGCTCGGGCCCATCCAGGGCCTTC
TRBD1 . TRBJ1-5 TRBV15 CATSRSQGEHQPQHF TGTGCCACCAGCAGATCTCAGGGGGAACATCAGCCCCAGCATTTT
TRBD2 . TRBJ2-1 TRBV7-2 CASSLGVAGHEQFF TGTGCCAGCAGCTTAGGGGTAGCGGGCCATGAGCAGTTCTTC
. . TRBJ1-5 TRBV15 CATSRDRASQPQHF TGTGCCACCAGCAGAGACAGGGCGTCCCAGCCCCAGCATTTT
TRBD2 . TRBJ2-2 TRBV9 CASSVEAGGMDTGELFF TGTGCCAGCAGCGTAGAAGCGGGAGGCATGGACACCGGGGAGCTGTTTTTT
TRBD1 . TRBJ1-5 TRBV6-5 CATEPGQGSNQPQHF TGTGCCACCGAACCGGGACAGGGGAGCAATCAGCCCCAGCATTTT
TRBD1 once TRBJ1-1 TRBV6-1 CASSRTRQGEAFF TGTGCCAGCAGCCGGACCCGACAGGGGGAAGCTTTCTTT
. . TRBJ1-5 TRBV18 CASSTQSVTREPQHF TGTGCCAGCTCGACCCAGTCGGTGACTCGTGAGCCCCAGCATTTT
TRBD1 . TRBJ1-2 TRBV7-9 CASSSTGRQAGYTF TGTGCCAGCAGCTCGACAGGGCGGCAAGCTGGCTACACCTTC
. . TRBJ2-1 TRBV10-3 CAINGGSSYNEQFF TGTGCCATCAACGGAGGAAGCTCCTACAATGAGCAGTTCTTC
. . TRBJ1-6 TRBV2 CASSDSEPSSYNSPLHF TGTGCCAGCAGCGACAGTGAACCTAGCTCCTATAATTCACCCCTCCACTTT
. . TRBJ2-7 TRBV7-2 CASSFNYEQYF TGTGCCAGCAGCTTTAACTACGAGCAGTACTTC